This TCR beta chain was profiled in a study of blood T cell repertoires in COVID-19. Study background: Samples taken during acute and convalescent COVID-19 were collected in the United States, Italy and Spain. In each case, the material was cDNA or gDNA derived from T cells, B-cell-depleted T cells, or PBMCs.

The V gene's germline CDR1 is SGHRS and CDR2 YFSETQ. The CDR3 extends over 15 amino acids. Germline trimming cut 4 bases from V and 3 bases from J; bases unmatched to any gene: 9. Per the study methods: Amplification of reference gene primers provided the estimated nucleated cell counts. TCRdb's table, derived via immunoSEQ multiplex PCR, lists solely in-frame clones and lacks some. V, J and clone size derive from that table, while D and trimming were established from the DNA sequence. The sample comprises roughly 50,000 clones, around 90% of which are singletons, and about 7% rests with the top ten.

Sequencing input: peripheral blood. This clonotype was obtained from a woman between 55 and 75 years old with active or convalescent COVID-19. The rearrangement links TRBV5-1 to TRBJ1-1, with 7 nucleotides matching TRBD1. CDR3 in DNA: TGCGCCAGCAGCACCATTCAGGGGGGTGACACTGAAGCTTTCTTT. It codes for CASSTIQGGDTEAFF.